Sequencing of this T cell receptor (beta chain) was carried out in a study of OX40 agonist ivuxolimab in advanced cancers. Study information: Three dose-escalation patients had partial responses: one with hepatocellular carcinoma and two with cutaneous melanoma. Study results and caveats: Researchers report that CD8+ T cells had, on average, more expanded clones than CD4+. Determination of antigen specificity was not performed for the expanded peripheral T cells.

At cycle 4 day 1, cycle 7 day 1, and baseline, blood was sampled. TCRdb's table, derived via immunoSEQ multiplex PCR, lists solely in-frame clones and lacks some. This table has tens of thousands of clones, approximately 82% appearing once. The CDR3 consists of 18 residues. V dropped 1 base and J dropped 8; count of bases not matched to a gene: 13. In germline, CDR1 is MGHRA, CDR2 YSYEKL. In its sample, this clone was seen a few times. What it recognizes is unknown. The specimen comprised CD4+ or CD8+ T cells sorted from blood, sampled in a trial of the OX40 agonist ivuxolimab. The sequence was collected from an adult with an advanced solid tumor such as melanoma, head and neck, liver or kidney cancer. The rearrangement uses TRBV4-1 and TRBJ2-1, with 11 bases lining up with TRBD2. For the CDR3, the DNA is TGCGCCAGCAGCCAAGGGAGTCTAGCGGGAGGTCTTGTGTATGAGCAGTTCTTC. Translated, it gives CASSQGSLAGGLVYEQFF.